The 25 T cell receptor beta chains reported below all come from one sample, sequenced in a study of T-cell memory formation after mild COVID-19. TCRdb used MiXCR to reprocess the 5' RACE reads, holding one entry per CDR3 protein. The data contain 300,000 to 350,000 distinct CDR3 sequences, roughly a fifth of them singletons. Sequenced material: PBMCs or a T cell subset sorted from them (not recorded which). The receptors stem from a man aged 18 to 35 who had mild COVID-19 (a few samples of this study predate the infection). Cell type and time point are not known.

This clonotype was seen a handful of times. The chain uses TRBV27 and TRBJ1-1; 7 bases align to TRBD1. The J segment lost 7 bases and the V segment lost 11 bases, leaving 7 bases of the junction unmatched. CDR1 and CDR2 (germline): MNHEY, SMNVEV (reference sequence). This CDR3 comprises 11 residues. The CDR3 loop reads CACKGAGEAFF. Here the CDR3 DNA reads TGTGCCTGCAAGGGGGCGGGTGAAGCTTTCTTT.

This clonotype was seen only a few times. The gene calls are TRBV3-1 and TRBJ1-1; D unresolved. The ends were cut back, 0 bases at V and 10 bases at J, with 15 bases in the middle. CDR1 is LGHDT and CDR2 is YNNKEL in the germline V gene (reference sequence). The CDR3 runs to 14 residues. CDR3 nucleotides: TGTGCCAGCAGCCAAGATTCCCTGTATGGAGGAGCTTTCTTT. Protein sequence: CASSQDSLYGGAFF.

The CDR3 sequence is CASSDRQGEEKLFF. The CDR3 DNA is TGTGCCAGCAGTGATCGACAGGGAGAGGAAAAACTGTTTTTT. The chain couples TRBV2 to TRBJ1-4; 7 positions match TRBD1. In germline, CDR1 is SNHLY, CDR2 FYNNEI. The trim removed 3 bases at V and 8 bases at J, leaving 6 bases unmatched. This CDR3 region has 14 residues.

This clonotype was picked up a small number of times. This chain uses TRBV4-3 with TRBJ2-3; 10 bases align to TRBD2. Germline-derived CDR1 and CDR2 are LGHNA and YSLEER. V was clipped by 0 bases and J by 6 bases; unmatched bases: 3. The CDR3 runs 15 residues. The CDR3 nucleotides read TGCGCCAGCAGCCAAGAGACACTAGCGGGGGATACGCAGTATTTT. Its translation: CASSQETLAGDTQYF.

This clonotype has a handful of counts. J is TRBJ1-6 and V is TRBV5-1, with D tentatively TRBD1 (5 bases). The germline V gene has CDR1 SGHRS and CDR2 YFSETQ. Trimming removed 0 bases from V and 8 bases from J, with 12 bases in between. The length of the CDR3 is 15 residues. The DNA of the CDR3 is TGCGCCAGCAGCTTGGGCGACAGATCTGATTCACCCCTCCACTTT. Residues: CASSLGDRSDSPLHF.

This clonotype was seen only a few times. This chain links TRBV4-3 with TRBJ2-6; D is perhaps TRBD2 (6 bases). This CDR3 is 17 amino acids long. V dropped 0 bases and J dropped 0 bases, with 9 bases sitting between them. CDR1 LGHNA and CDR2 YSLEER come from the germline V gene. CDR3 region: CASSQEGRTSGANVLTF. The CDR3 nucleotides are TGCGCCAGCAGCCAAGAAGGGAGGACCTCTGGGGCCAACGTCCTGACTTTC.

The V and J genes are TRBV15 and TRBJ2-3, with D uncertain. V dropped 1 base and J dropped 2 bases, with 13 bases sitting between them. The CDR3 contains 16 residues. The germline gives CDR1 LNHNV, CDR2 YYDKDF (reference sequence). The CDR3 DNA reads as TGTGCCACCAGCAGAGGGGTGACGGAAATCACAGATACGCAGTATTTT. Translating it yields CATSRGVTEITDTQYF.

In its sample, this clonotype was seen a few times. V usage is TRBV7-6 and J usage is TRBJ1-5; perhaps TRBD1 as D (5 bases). This CDR3 is built from 15 residues. V was shortened by 2 bases and J by 2 bases, with 10 bases between the two germline ends. Looked up from germline, CDR1 is SGHVS and CDR2 is FNYEAQ. The CDR3 region is CASSLSGFGNQPQHF. The DNA for the CDR3 is TGTGCCAGCAGCTTATCAGGGTTTGGCAATCAGCCCCAGCATTTT.

The V gene is TRBV5-1, the J gene TRBJ2-3, with D possibly TRBD2 on 6 matching bases. Trimming took off 5 bases at V and 1 base at J, with 11 bases between the two ends. Germline loops: CDR1 SGHRS, CDR2 YFSETQ. This CDR3 contains 14 residues. The CDR3 spells CASRRRDGTDTQYF. For the CDR3, the DNA is TGCGCCAGCAGAAGGCGGGACGGCACAGATACGCAGTATTTT.

This clonotype was seen a few times. The chain recombines TRBV5-6 with TRBJ2-5; D unresolved. In germline, CDR1 is SGHDT, CDR2 YYEEEE. CDR3 length equals 13 residues. V was cut by 2 bases and J by 0 bases, with 5 bases left in between. This CDR3 reads CASSLPDQETQYF. Here the CDR3 DNA reads TGTGCCAGCAGCTTACCCGACCAAGAGACCCAGTACTTC.

This clonotype occurred a few times. The gene calls are TRBV6-2 or TRBV6-3 and TRBJ2-7; D is unresolved. This CDR3 has 12 amino acids. V was trimmed by 2 bases and J by 3 bases, leaving 5 bases between them. CDR1 MNHEY and CDR2 SVGEGT come from the germline V gene. The CDR3 DNA reads as TGTGCCAGCAGTTACGATTACTACGAGCAGTACTTC. Translation: CASSYDYYEQYF.

The rearrangement links TRBV7-9 to TRBJ2-5, with D possibly being TRBD2 (7 bases). V shed 3 bases and J shed 5 bases, with 13 bases lying between them. This CDR3 contains 14 residues. CDR1 is SEHNR and CDR2 is FQNEAQ in the germline V gene (reference sequence). CDR3 nucleotides: TGTGCCAGCAGCTTTGAGGGGGGGCTTGAGACCCAGTACTTC. It specifies CASSFEGGLETQYF.

This clonotype has a handful of counts. The genes are TRBV5-1 and TRBJ1-1, with unresolved D. Germline CDR1 and CDR2: SGHRS and YFSETQ. The CDR3 is 13 amino acids. Trimming pared 5 bases from V and 0 bases from J, leaving 8 bases between. CDR3 bases: TGCGCCAGCAGAATTGGGGTGAACACTGAAGCTTTCTTT. Its translation is CASRIGVNTEAFF.

V usage is TRBV10-3 and J usage is TRBJ1-6; D uncertain. Germline lookup yields CDR1 ENHRY and CDR2 SYGVKD. CDR3 length equals 15 residues. Deletions cut 10 bases from V and 0 bases from J, with 13 bases between. As DNA, the CDR3 is TGTGCCACCCAGACGAGAAGCTCCTATAATTCACCCCTCCACTTT. This sequence encodes CATQTRSSYNSPLHF.

This clonotype was detected ten times or more. This rearrangement joins TRBV7-9 to TRBJ2-7; D not certain. The CDR3 runs to 12 residues. V was pared by 1 base and J by 1 base, with 2 bases between. Germline V CDR1 and CDR2: SEHNR, FQNEAQ (reference sequence). The CDR3 DNA sequence: TGTGCCAGCAGCTTAGTTTCCTACGAGCAGTACTTC. It yields the protein CASSLVSYEQYF.

With regard to this clonotype: One end of the junction varies from germline; a read error may be responsible. V is TRBV7-9 and J is TRBJ1-1; 8 nucleotides align to TRBD1. The CDR3 runs to 15 residues. Germline loops: CDR1 SEHNR, CDR2 FQNEAQ (reference sequence). The CDR3 here is CDSSLLGQDITEAFF. The CDR3 nucleotides are TGTGACAGCAGCTTATTGGGACAGGACATCACTGAAGCTTTCTTT.

The rearrangement links TRBV4-3 to TRBJ1-5, with D perhaps matching TRBD1 (5 bases). The germline V and J ends were trimmed by 0 bases and 9 bases, with 24 bases remaining between them. Germline V gene lookup returns CDR1 LGHNA and CDR2 YSLEER. This CDR3 is 18 amino acids long. The CDR3 is CASSQELGIRFGGGPQHF. The CDR3 coding sequence is TGCGCCAGCAGCCAAGAATTAGGTATCAGATTTGGGGGTGGGCCCCAGCATTTT.

The chain employs TRBV7-6 and TRBJ1-1, with D possibly matching TRBD1 (5 bases). Germline CDR1 and CDR2: SGHVS and FNYEAQ. The CDR3 is made up of 14 amino acids. V lost 5 bases to trimming and J lost 1 base, with 11 bases between them. The CDR3 nucleotides read TGTGCCAGCAGCGCCCCTCAGGGGAACACTGAAGCTTTCTTT. It translates to CASSAPQGNTEAFF.

This sequence joins TRBV12-3 or TRBV12-4 and TRBJ1-4; a weak D match, TRBD1 (5 bases). V was clipped by 1 base and J by 8 bases, with 17 bases between them. This CDR3 has 16 residues. Here the CDR3 reads CASSLEMLDSGEKLFF. In DNA form, the CDR3 reads TGTGCCAGCAGTTTAGAGATGCTCGACAGCGGCGAAAAACTGTTTTTT.

The chain combines TRBV6-6 with TRBJ1-2; D ambiguous. V was trimmed by 7 bases and J by 14 bases, leaving 26 bases between them. CDR1 is MNHNY, CDR2 SVGAGI, per germline (reference sequence). The CDR3 is made up of 14 amino acids. The chain's CDR3 is CASNEAVKIPSRTF. The CDR3 nucleotides are TGTGCCAGCAACGAGGCAGTCAAAATCCCTTCACGGACCTTC.

The chain links TRBV5-1 to TRBJ2-7, with D possibly being TRBD1 (6 bases). CDR3 length equals 14 residues. The germline CDR1 and CDR2 sequences are SGHRS and YFSETQ. V was pared by 3 bases and J by 2 bases, with 12 bases between. This chain's CDR3 is CASSSGQPPYEQYV. CDR3 nucleotide sequence: TGCGCCAGCAGCTCTGGACAGCCCCCCTACGAGCAGTACGTC.

This chain joins TRBV5-6 and TRBJ2-5; the D gene is possibly TRBD2 (5 bases). The CDR3 extends over 14 amino acids. CDR1 and CDR2 from the germline V gene are SGHDT and YYEEEE. V lost 2 bases to trimming and J lost 4 bases, with 12 bases between them. CDR3 amino acids: CASSFGSGRETQYF. CDR3 bases: TGTGCCAGCAGCTTCGGCAGCGGACGAGAGACCCAGTACTTC.

This clonotype was found a few times. The chain recombines TRBV6-5 with TRBJ1-1; D is ambiguous. This CDR3 is 15 amino acids long. Looked up from germline, CDR1 is MNHEY and CDR2 is SVGAGI. The V and J ends lost 2 bases and 2 bases respectively, with 12 bases between them. As DNA, the CDR3 is TGTGCCAGCAGTTACACGGAAACGGCTAACACTGAAGCTTTCTTT. This codes for CASSYTETANTEAFF.

This clonotype was detected a few times. The rearrangement uses TRBV20-1 and TRBJ1-1, with a possible D match to TRBD1 (5 bases). V lost 3 bases, J lost 3 bases, and 11 bases lay in between. CDR1 and CDR2 from the germline V gene are DFQATT and SNEGSKA (reference sequence). CDR3 length equals 13 residues. The CDR3 sequence: CSARPGRDTEAFF. The CDR3 bases are TGCAGTGCTAGGCCGGGACGGGACACTGAAGCTTTCTTT.

This clonotype was detected only a few times. The genes are TRBV4-3 and TRBJ2-2; 8 nucleotides agree with TRBD1. V gave up 4 bases and J gave up 7 bases; unmatched junction bases: 8. This CDR3 contains 15 residues. Germline V gene data show CDR1 as LGHNA and CDR2 as YSLEER. In DNA, the CDR3 is TGCGCCAGCAGCCTTACAGGGGGTTATGGCGGGGAGCTGTTTTTT. Amino acids: CASSLTGGYGGELFF.